The next 32 T cell receptor beta chains were all read from a single sample in a study of cytomegalovirus exposure and HLA in healthy donors. Produced via immunoSEQ multiplex PCR; TCRdb's table is partial and in-frame only. The sample contains 200,000 to 250,000 clones, around four fifths of which appear only once. Source material: PBMCs. All receptors come from a woman in her thirties in good health and CMV-seropositive.

The gene calls are TRBV29-1 and TRBJ2-1, with TRBD2 matching 7 bases. The CDR3 runs to 14 residues. Germline CDR1 reads SQVTM; CDR2 reads ANQGSEA. Germline trimming cut 5 bases from V and 2 bases from J; bases unmatched to any gene: 6. The CDR3 loop reads CSVQGGRTYNEQFF. CDR3 DNA sequence: TGCAGCGTTCAGGGCGGGAGAACCTACAATGAGCAGTTCTTC.

The V and J genes are TRBV5-1 and TRBJ1-1; D is undetermined. V gave up 0 bases and J gave up 6 bases, with 3 bases separating them. CDR3 length: 11 residues. CDR1 and CDR2 (germline): SGHRS, YFSETQ. The CDR3 loop is CASSLDSEAFF. The CDR3 coding sequence is TGCGCCAGCAGCTTGGATTCTGAAGCTTTCTTT.

This chain joins TRBV5-5 and TRBJ2-3; D is unresolved. The germline CDR1 and CDR2 sequences are SGHKS and YYEKEE (reference sequence). The CDR3 is made up of 14 amino acids. V lost 4 bases, J lost 6 bases, and 15 bases lay in between. The CDR3 spells CASSMAAALDTQYF. The CDR3 DNA reads TGTGCCAGCAGCATGGCAGCTGCGCTGGATACGCAGTATTTT.

The V gene is TRBV19, the J gene TRBJ2-3, with a tentative D call TRBD2 (5 bases). Trimming cost V 8 bases and J 3 bases, with 9 bases left between them. The CDR3 runs 12 residues. Germline-derived CDR1 and CDR2 are LNHDA and SQIVND (reference sequence). CDR3 coding DNA: TGTGCCAGTGCGGGCCAGACAGATACGCAGTATTTT. This translates into CASAGQTDTQYF.

J is TRBJ1-2 and V is TRBV7-2; D is possibly TRBD1 (5 bases). This CDR3 contains 13 residues. Germline V gene sequence: CDR1 SGHTA, CDR2 FQGNSA. Trimming took off 2 bases at V and 8 bases at J, with 12 bases between the two ends. The CDR3 here is CASSLTKGLGYTF. CDR3 coding DNA: TGTGCCAGCAGCTTAACAAAGGGGCTCGGCTACACCTTC.

This chain connects TRBV30 to TRBJ1-2; 7 nucleotides line up with TRBD1. The CDR3 sequence is 16 residues long. J gave up 9 bases and V 1 base, and 17 bases lay outside the gene matches. Per the germline V gene, CDR1 is GTSNPN and CDR2 is SVGIG (reference sequence). CDR3 amino acids: CAWSDPLDRTHSRYTF. DNA for the CDR3: TGTGCCTGGAGTGATCCCCTGGACAGGACACACAGCCGCTACACCTTC.

V and J are TRBV7-8 and TRBJ2-7, with 11 bases identical to TRBD2. V shed 4 bases, J shed 3 bases, and the junction held 14 bases outside the gene matches. This CDR3 contains 18 residues. From germline, CDR1 is SGHVS and CDR2 FQNEAQ. Here the CDR3 DNA reads TGTGCCAGCAGCTCGAGACTAGCGGGAAATGGCAACGGCTACGAGCAGTACTTC. As protein: CASSSRLAGNGNGYEQYF.

The V and J genes are TRBV5-6 and TRBJ2-3, with D uncertain. The length of the CDR3 is 15 residues. Trimming took off 1 base at V and 2 bases at J, with 11 bases between the two ends. Germline V gene data show CDR1 as SGHDT and CDR2 as YYEEEE. The CDR3 DNA sequence: TGTGCCAGCAGCTTGTTACTGGGTATCACAGATACGCAGTATTTT. This sequence encodes CASSLLLGITDTQYF.

This clone has more than one count but fewer than ten. This rearrangement joins TRBV6-1 to TRBJ1-5, with 8 bases identical to TRBD1. CDR3 length: 15 amino acids. In germline, CDR1 is MNHNS, CDR2 SASEGT. V shed 4 bases, J shed 7 bases, and the junction held 9 bases outside the gene matches. The CDR3 nucleotides read TGTGCCAGCAGTGCCTTACCCGGGACAGGCCAGCCCCAGCATTTT. Translation gives CASSALPGTGQPQHF.

This chain connects TRBV30 to TRBJ1-1, with TRBD1 matching over 7 bases. Per the germline V gene, CDR1 is GTSNPN and CDR2 is SVGIG (reference sequence). This CDR3 region has 15 residues. J lost 7 bases, V lost 0 bases, and 11 bases had no gene match. CDR3 residues: CAWSVVGRGRVEAFF. Written as DNA, the CDR3 is TGTGCCTGGAGTGTGGTCGGGAGGGGGCGGGTTGAAGCTTTCTTT.

This chain joins TRBV9 and TRBJ2-2; TRBD2 matches 9 bases. V was pared by 0 bases and J by 3 bases, with 9 bases of the junction left unmatched. This CDR3 spans 18 amino acids. Germline CDR1 is SGDLS and CDR2 is YYNGEE. CDR3 sequence: CASSVGNSGSKDTGELFF. In DNA form, the CDR3 reads TGTGCCAGCAGCGTAGGAAATAGCGGGAGTAAGGACACCGGGGAGCTGTTTTTT.

This clone has only one observation. The rearrangement uses TRBV5-1 and TRBJ2-1, with D perhaps matching TRBD2 (6 bases). V was pared by 9 bases and J by 8 bases, with 18 bases between. Germline CDR1 reads SGHRS; CDR2 reads YFSETQ. The CDR3 sequence is 13 residues long. The CDR3 sequence is CATSGTAEDEQFF. The CDR3 region has the DNA TGCGCCACCTCCGGGACTGCCGAGGATGAGCAGTTCTTC.

The chain is built from TRBV29-1 and TRBJ2-1; no reliable D call. The CDR3 has 10 residues. Germline CDR1 reads SQVTM; CDR2 reads ANQGSEA. With 6 bases removed from V and 10 bases from J, the gap between germline ends came to 10 bases. The chain's CDR3 is CSVNQLEQFF. The CDR3 DNA sequence: TGCAGCGTCAATCAACTAGAGCAGTTCTTC.

The rearrangement joins TRBV30 to TRBJ2-5; D remains unclear. Germline lookup yields CDR1 GTSNPN and CDR2 SVGIG (reference sequence). The V and J ends lost 8 bases and 5 bases respectively, with 15 bases between them. The length of the CDR3 is 12 residues. CDR3 coding DNA: TGTGCCGGATCTATTGGCTGGGAGACCCAGTACTTC. The encoded protein is CAGSIGWETQYF.

This chain connects TRBV9 to TRBJ2-3, with 13 bases matching TRBD2. The germline gives CDR1 SGDLS, CDR2 YYNGEE. With V trimmed by 3 bases and J by 0 bases, 7 bases remained unmatched. The CDR3 has 18 amino acids. CDR3 coding DNA: TGTGCCAGCAGCGCCCCCCTGACTAGCGGGAGGAGCACAGATACGCAGTATTTT. Translated, it gives CASSAPLTSGRSTDTQYF.

This clone is a singleton in its sample. The chain has TRBV7-2 and TRBJ2-1; D may be TRBD1 or TRBD2 (5 bases each). The V gene's germline CDR1 is SGHTA and CDR2 FQGNSA. V dropped 4 bases and J dropped 8 bases, with 15 bases sitting between them. The CDR3 has 14 residues. CDR3 sequence: CASSYGLKGDEQFF. The CDR3 nucleotides read TGTGCCAGCAGCTATGGACTGAAAGGGGATGAGCAGTTCTTC.

There are a few counts of this clone. The chain is built from TRBV20-1 and TRBJ2-3; 10 positions match TRBD2. V shed 7 bases and J 6 bases; nucleotides not matched to a gene: 1. The CDR3 runs 11 residues. Per germline, CDR1 DFQATT and CDR2 SNEGSKA (reference sequence). The CDR3 spells CSGSGGDTQYF. The DNA for the CDR3 is TGCAGTGGTAGCGGGGGGGATACGCAGTATTTT.

The rearrangement joins TRBV7-6 to TRBJ1-4; 7 bases map to TRBD1. The germline V gene encodes CDR1 SGHVS and CDR2 FNYEAQ. The J segment lost 2 bases and the V segment lost 5 bases, leaving 5 bases of the junction unmatched. This CDR3 has 15 amino acids. The CDR3 sequence is CASSTLGGTNEKLFF. CDR3 DNA: TGTGCCAGCAGCACCCTAGGGGGCACTAATGAAAAACTGTTTTTT.

This clone was picked up a small number of times. V and J are TRBV30 and TRBJ1-5; D perhaps matches TRBD1 (6 bases). Germline-derived CDR1 and CDR2 are GTSNPN and SVGIG (reference sequence). The CDR3 has 15 amino acids. V gave up 5 bases and J gave up 10 bases, with 24 bases separating them. The CDR3: CAWGQRGSRGVPQHF. In nucleotides, the CDR3 is TGTGCCTGGGGGCAAAGGGGGTCCCGGGGAGTTCCCCAGCATTTT.

The chain joins TRBV7-8 to TRBJ2-5; D might be TRBD1 (6 bases). Looked up from germline, CDR1 is SGHVS and CDR2 is FQNEAQ. The CDR3 runs 14 residues. Trimming took 5 bases from V and 4 from J, leaving 14 bases between them. The CDR3 DNA is TGTGCCAGCAGCCTGGTCAGGGGCCCAGAGACCCAGTACTTC. Its translation is CASSLVRGPETQYF. Drawing the rest from reference TRBV7-8 and TRBJ2-5, the complete variable domain is GAGVSQSPRYKVAKRGQDVALRCDPISGHVSLFWYQQALGQGPEFLTYFQNEAQLDKSGLPSDRFFAERPEGSVSTLKIQRTQQEDSAVYLCASSLVRGPETQYFGPGTRLLVL.

The chain links TRBV9 to TRBJ2-7; 8 bases agree with TRBD1. Unmatched junction bases numbered 10, after V lost 3 bases and J lost 5 bases. The CDR3 has 15 amino acids. CDR1 SGDLS and CDR2 YYNGEE come from the germline V gene. CDR3 DNA sequence: TGTGCCAGCAGCGCCGAAGCTCAGGGGGCCAACGAGCAGTACTTC. It is translated as CASSAEAQGANEQYF.

The J gene is TRBJ1-4, the V gene TRBV15; possible D gene TRBD1, 5 bases. CDR3 length: 16 amino acids. Trimming removed 0 bases from V and 5 bases from J, with 13 bases in between. Per the germline V gene, CDR1 is LNHNV and CDR2 is YYDKDF (reference sequence). CDR3 bases: TGTGCCACCAGCAGAGATGACGGCAGGGAGAATGAAAAACTGTTTTTT. Its protein is CATSRDDGRENEKLFF. Full variable domain (remainder filled in from reference TRBV15 and TRBJ1-4): DAMVIQNPRYQVTQFGKPVTLSCSQTLNHNVMYWYQQKSSQAPKLLFHYYDKDFNNEADTPDNFQSRRPNTSFCFLDIRSPGLGDTAMYLCATSRDDGRENEKLFFGSGTQLSVL.

J is TRBJ1-1 and V is TRBV29-1; D gene uncertain. V was pared by 4 bases and J by 3 bases, with 9 bases between. This CDR3 contains 12 residues. The germline gives CDR1 SQVTM, CDR2 ANQGSEA. This CDR3 is CSVARGDTEAFF. The CDR3 DNA reads as TGCAGCGTTGCCCGCGGGGACACTGAAGCTTTCTTT.

This chain joins TRBV4-1 and TRBJ1-2, with a tentative D call TRBD1 (5 bases). Trimming cost V 2 bases and J 2 bases, with 15 bases left between them. The CDR3 loop spans 16 amino acids. Looked up from germline, CDR1 is MGHRA and CDR2 is YSYEKL. The CDR3 loop reads CASSQNQGPMNYGYTF. CDR3 coding DNA: TGCGCCAGCAGCCAAAACCAGGGACCGATGAACTATGGCTACACCTTC.

The chain recombines TRBV20-1 with TRBJ2-1, with D unclear. The germline V and J ends were trimmed by 3 bases and 5 bases, with 5 bases remaining between them. The germline gives CDR1 DFQATT, CDR2 SNEGSKA (reference sequence). CDR3 length equals 11 residues. CDR3 amino acids: CSASRNNEQFF. DNA for the CDR3: TGCAGTGCTAGTAGGAACAATGAGCAGTTCTTC.

This rearrangement joins TRBV9 to TRBJ1-2; D perhaps matches TRBD1 (6 bases). Germline lookup yields CDR1 SGDLS and CDR2 YYNGEE. V was cut by 5 bases and J by 5 bases, with 7 bases left in between. The CDR3 extends over 11 amino acids. CDR3 in amino acids: CASRTGYGYTF. The CDR3 nucleotides read TGTGCCAGCAGGACAGGATATGGCTACACCTTC.

The chain is built from TRBV4-3 and TRBJ1-2, with 9 nucleotides matching TRBD1. This CDR3 spans 13 amino acids. The J segment lost 7 bases and the V segment lost 2 bases, leaving 2 bases of the junction unmatched. Per germline, CDR1 LGHNA and CDR2 YSLEER. CDR3 region: CASSQTGGVGYTF. Here the CDR3 DNA reads TGCGCCAGCAGCCAAACAGGGGGCGTTGGCTACACCTTC.

In DNA, the CDR3 is TGTGCCAGCAGCCTCCTCCGGACAGTGGCCAATCAGCCCCAGCATTTT. Its protein product is CASSLLRTVANQPQHF. The chain carries TRBV7-8 and TRBJ1-5; weak D call: TRBD1 (6 bases). Per the germline V gene, CDR1 is SGHVS and CDR2 is FQNEAQ. CDR3 length equals 16 residues. Between the trimmed V and J ends, which lost 5 bases and 3 bases, there was a span of 17 bases.

J is TRBJ2-1 and V is TRBV9; 8 bases fit TRBD1. V lost 0 bases to trimming and J lost 2 bases; unmatched junction nucleotides: 4. CDR3 length equals 16 residues. Germline V gene sequence: CDR1 SGDLS, CDR2 YYNGEE. The CDR3 sequence is CASSVVAQGAYNEQFF. The DNA of the CDR3 is TGTGCCAGCAGCGTAGTAGCACAGGGGGCCTACAATGAGCAGTTCTTC.

The chain has TRBV9 and TRBJ2-3, with 10 bases aligning to TRBD2. Unmatched junction bases numbered 9, after V lost 0 bases and J lost 5 bases. The CDR3 runs 17 residues. CDR1 SGDLS and CDR2 YYNGEE come from the germline V gene. CDR3 region: CASSVERSGREIDTQYF. CDR3 DNA: TGTGCCAGCAGCGTAGAGAGGAGCGGGAGGGAAATAGATACGCAGTATTTT.

The V gene is TRBV7-8, the J gene TRBJ2-7; 14 bases map to TRBD2. V dropped 1 base and J dropped 12; count of bases not matched to a gene: 2. CDR1 SGHVS and CDR2 FQNEAQ come from the germline V gene. The CDR3 runs 13 residues. In nucleotides, the CDR3 is TGTGCCAGCAGCTTAGGGACTAGCGGGGGGTTGTACTTC. This gives the protein CASSLGTSGGLYF.

This chain joins TRBV30 and TRBJ2-3, with TRBD2 as a possible D gene (7 bases). The V end was cut by 0 bases, the J end by 5 bases, with 15 bases between. CDR3 length: 15 residues. Germline assignment: CDR1 GTSNPN and CDR2 SVGIG (reference sequence). The CDR3 here is CAWSVGGRAQDTQYF. The CDR3 DNA sequence: TGTGCCTGGAGTGTAGGGGGGAGGGCCCAAGATACGCAGTATTTT.